Each of the 25 T cell receptor beta chains below was sequenced from the same sample in a study of T cells in Graves' hyperthyroidism and ophthalmopathy. RNA transcripts served as the template for amplifying TCR beta CDR3 regions. The HTBI primer set drove a first-round RT-PCR of the TCR CDR3. Each CDR3 protein is one row after TCRdb ran MiXCR on the multiplex PCR reads. The sample has around 580,000 distinct CDR3 sequences; 16% are singletons. Sequencing was performed on blood. The receptors here all came from a woman aged 18-29 years with Graves' hyperthyroidism.

This chain uses TRBV3-1 with TRBJ2-1; TRBD1 matches 11 bases. The V gene's germline CDR1 is LGHDT and CDR2 YNNKEL (reference sequence). After removal of 2 bases from V and 7 bases from J, the junction contained 4 bases not matched to a gene. The length of the CDR3 is 15 residues. The CDR3 region is CASSQTGTGGNEQFF. In DNA, the CDR3 is TGTGCCAGCAGCCAAACCGGGACAGGGGGGAATGAGCAGTTCTTC.

Only a few counts were recorded for this clonotype. This chain links TRBV7-2 with TRBJ2-5, with 7 bases aligning to TRBD2. This CDR3 is built from 15 residues. Germline-derived CDR1 and CDR2 are SGHTA and FQGNSA. V lost 4 bases and J lost 4; bases outside the gene matches: 9. The CDR3 sequence is CASSYTGTIRETQYF. The CDR3 coding sequence is TGTGCCAGCAGCTACACCGGGACTATTCGAGAGACCCAGTACTTC.

This clonotype has a handful of counts. The chain uses TRBV27 and TRBJ2-3; no reliable D call. V lost 3 bases, J lost 2 bases, and 6 bases lay in between. From germline, CDR1 is MNHEY and CDR2 SMNVEV (reference sequence). The CDR3 extends over 13 amino acids. CDR3 amino acids: CASSFLDTDTQYF. The CDR3 DNA reads TGTGCCAGCAGTTTTCTCGACACAGATACGCAGTATTTT.

The rearrangement links TRBV10-1 to TRBJ1-1; D perhaps matches TRBD1 (6 bases). CDR3 length: 14 amino acids. V was cut by 0 bases and J by 11 bases, with 16 bases left in between. The V gene's germline CDR1 is WNHNN and CDR2 SYGVQD (reference sequence). The CDR3 protein is CASSESIGGSKAFF. The CDR3 region has the DNA TGCGCCAGCAGTGAGTCAATTGGGGGCTCTAAGGCTTTCTTT.

This rearrangement joins TRBV24-1 to TRBJ2-3; tentatively, D is TRBD1 (6 bases). Germline loops: CDR1 KGHDR, CDR2 SFDVKD. V was cut by 6 bases and J by 7 bases, with 10 bases left in between. This CDR3 region has 12 residues. CDR3 in DNA: TGTGCCACCAGTAACCAGGGGCATACGCAGTATTTT. It specifies CATSNQGHTQYF.

This clonotype has just a few counts. The rearrangement uses TRBV5-1 and TRBJ1-1; 7 positions agree with TRBD1. Unmatched junction bases numbered 12, after V lost 4 bases and J lost 3 bases. Germline V gives CDR1 SGHRS, CDR2 YFSETQ. The CDR3 extends over 16 amino acids. The CDR3, as DNA: TGCGCCAGCAGCCTAGGGGGCGGAACCTCTTACACTGAAGCTTTCTTT. Amino acid sequence: CASSLGGGTSYTEAFF.

This clonotype was seen a handful of times. The chain has TRBV7-9 and TRBJ2-2; unclear D gene. V dropped 6 bases and J dropped 3 bases, with 14 bases sitting between them. CDR3 size: 15 residues. The germline gives CDR1 SEHNR, CDR2 FQNEAQ (reference sequence). This CDR3 is CASRSLRHYTGELFF. Here the CDR3 DNA reads TGTGCCAGCAGGTCATTGAGGCACTACACCGGGGAGCTGTTTTTT.

The chain joins TRBV6-2 or TRBV6-3 to TRBJ2-5, with no clear D. CDR1 is MNHEY, CDR2 SVGEGT, per germline. Trimming cost V 2 bases and J 2 bases, with 6 bases left between them. The length of the CDR3 is 13 residues. CDR3 in amino acids: CASSYVGQETQYF. The CDR3 DNA sequence: TGTGCCAGCAGTTACGTAGGGCAAGAGACCCAGTACTTC.

This clonotype occurred many times. The gene calls are TRBV11-2 and TRBJ1-1, with D unresolved. This CDR3 spans 12 amino acids. Germline CDR1 SGHAT, CDR2 FQNNGV. Trimming left V 2 bases short and J 7 bases short, with 8 bases between. DNA for the CDR3: TGTGCCAGCAGCTTAAGCCGGCTTGAAGCTTTCTTT. As protein: CASSLSRLEAFF. Using reference TRBV11-2 and TRBJ1-1 for the parts outside the CDR3, the full variable domain is EAGVAQSPRYKIIEKRQSVAFWCNPISGHATLYWYQQILGQGPKLLIQFQNNGVVDDSQLPKDRFSAERLKGVDSTLKIQPAKLEDSAVYLCASSLSRLEAFFGQGTRLTVV.

This chain links TRBV20-1 with TRBJ1-5; D call uncertain. The length of the CDR3 is 15 residues. Looked up from germline, CDR1 is DFQATT and CDR2 is SNEGSKA (reference sequence). The V gene lost 0 bases and the J gene lost 3 bases, with 12 bases spanning the gap. The CDR3: CSARDQRRYNQPQHF. CDR3 sequence (DNA): TGCAGTGCTAGAGATCAGCGACGCTACAATCAGCCCCAGCATTTT.

This clonotype has a handful of counts. The rearrangement links TRBV6-1 to TRBJ2-1; TRBD1 matches at 8 bases. This CDR3 has 14 residues. Per the germline V gene, CDR1 is MNHNS and CDR2 is SASEGT. V lost 9 bases to trimming and J lost 0 bases; unmatched junction nucleotides: 4. CDR3: CASYDRGSYNEQFF. The DNA of the CDR3 is TGTGCCAGTTACGACAGGGGCTCCTACAATGAGCAGTTCTTC.

This clonotype was found many times. The chain joins TRBV11-3 to TRBJ1-1; TRBD1 might be the D (5 bases). Germline values: CDR1 SGHNT, CDR2 YENEEA. The CDR3 is 15 amino acids. Deletions cut 2 bases from V and 1 base from J, with 11 bases between. The CDR3 loop is CASSLPGGGNTEAFF. The CDR3 bases are TGTGCCAGCAGCTTACCTGGGGGGGGGAACACTGAAGCTTTCTTT.

This clonotype has a handful of counts. This chain links TRBV7-9 with TRBJ1-1; perhaps TRBD1 as D (6 bases). This CDR3 contains 16 residues. CDR1 is SEHNR and CDR2 is FQNEAQ in the germline V gene (reference sequence). V was shortened by 1 base and J by 10 bases, with 22 bases between the two germline ends. The CDR3 nucleotides are TGTGCCAGCAGCTTAGGTCGAACGGACAGCCAAAGGGGAGCTTTCTTT. Translation: CASSLGRTDSQRGAFF.

The chain recombines TRBV7-3 with TRBJ2-3; 8 positions match TRBD2. Germline V CDR1 and CDR2: SGHTA, FQGTGA. CDR3 length: 16 amino acids. The V segment lost 5 bases and the J segment 4 bases; nucleotides outside the gene matches: 11. CDR3 DNA sequence: TGTGCCAGCAGCCTGTTGAGAGCGGGGGAGCCAGATACGCAGTATTTT. It is translated as CASSLLRAGEPDTQYF.

This chain joins TRBV20-1 and TRBJ2-7; 7 nucleotides align to TRBD2. Germline lookup yields CDR1 DFQATT and CDR2 SNEGSKA (reference sequence). V was pared by 4 bases and J by 3 bases, with 6 bases of the junction left unmatched. This CDR3 has 13 amino acids. The CDR3 reads CSATLREFYEQYF. The CDR3, as DNA: TGCAGTGCTACTCTGCGGGAGTTCTACGAGCAGTACTTC.

This clonotype was seen more than once but under ten times. The chain is built from TRBV6-1 and TRBJ1-5; TRBD1 is a possible D gene (5 bases). CDR3 length: 13 residues. Germline V gives CDR1 MNHNS, CDR2 SASEGT. Trimming removed 5 bases from V and 6 bases from J, with 11 bases in between. This CDR3 reads CASSIWTLQPQHF. The CDR3 bases are TGTGCCAGCAGTATATGGACACTTCAGCCCCAGCATTTT.

J is TRBJ2-5 and V is TRBV10-3; possible D gene TRBD1, 6 bases. The germline V gene encodes CDR1 ENHRY and CDR2 SYGVKD. V lost 10 bases and J lost 2, with 38 bases in between. The CDR3 runs 21 residues. CDR3 sequence: CATTGTTGSRVPKLIQETQYF. The CDR3 DNA follows: TGTGCCACCACCGGGACAACGGGATCTCGTGTCCCCAAACTTATACAAGAGACCCAGTACTTC.

The chain couples TRBV7-9 to TRBJ1-2, with 8 nucleotides matching TRBD1. With 3 bases clipped from V and 2 bases from J, the junction kept 5 bases outside the gene matches. The germline CDR1 and CDR2 sequences are SEHNR and FQNEAQ (reference sequence). This CDR3 has 15 residues. The CDR3 DNA follows: TGTGCCAGCAGCTTCTCACAGGGGGGCAACTATGGCTACACCTTC. Encoded protein: CASSFSQGGNYGYTF. The whole variable domain, remainder taken from reference TRBV7-9 and TRBJ1-2, is DTGVSQNPRHKITKRGQNVTFRCDPISEHNRLYWYRQTLGQGPEFLTYFQNEAQLEKSRLLSDRFSAERPKGSFSTLEIQRTEQGDSAMYLCASSFSQGGNYGYTFGSGTRLTVV.

This clonotype was recorded many times. The chain has TRBV28 and TRBJ1-2; 8 bases align to TRBD1. CDR3 length: 14 residues. The V and J ends lost 6 bases and 3 bases, in that order; junction bases with no gene match: 6. The germline V gene has CDR1 MDHEN and CDR2 SYDVKM. The DNA for the CDR3 is TGTGCCAGCAGAGCGGGACAGGCCTACTATGGCTACACCTTC. This encodes CASRAGQAYYGYTF.

In the case of this clonotype: This may stem from a read error, because a much larger clone lies one nucleotide away. This chain joins TRBV11-3 and TRBJ2-7; a possible D gene is TRBD1 (5 bases). CDR3 length: 14 residues. CDR1 is SGHNT, CDR2 YENEEA, per germline. The CDR3 here is CASSLETDLYERYF. The CDR3 DNA sequence: TGTGCCAGCAGCTTGGAGACAGATCTCTACGAGCGGTACTTC.

The V call is TRBV27, the J call TRBJ1-6, with D uncertain. CDR1 is MNHEY and CDR2 is SMNVEV in the germline V gene (reference sequence). The germline V and J ends were trimmed by 2 bases and 3 bases, with 8 bases remaining between them. This CDR3 comprises 15 residues. CDR3 amino acids: CASSLETDYNSPLHF. CDR3 DNA: TGTGCCAGCAGTTTAGAGACGGACTATAATTCACCCCTCCACTTT.

This clonotype came up a few times. The chain uses TRBV29-1 and TRBJ1-2; 11 bases are shared with TRBD1. Germline-derived CDR1 and CDR2 are SQVTM and ANQGSEA. This CDR3 region has 16 residues. With 7 bases clipped from V and 4 bases from J, the junction kept 14 bases outside the gene matches. CDR3 in amino acids: CSARESTGTGGYGYTF. The CDR3 region has the DNA TGCAGCGCCCGCGAATCGACCGGGACAGGGGGCTATGGCTACACCTTC.

This clonotype was seen repeatedly, ten times or more. This sequence joins TRBV5-1 and TRBJ2-1, with TRBD1 matching 9 bases. Germline V gene sequence: CDR1 SGHRS, CDR2 YFSETQ. Unmatched junction bases numbered 3, after V lost 3 bases and J lost 2 bases. The CDR3 contains 15 residues. In DNA, the CDR3 is TGCGCCAGCAGCTGGGGACAGGGCCCCTACAATGAGCAGTTCTTC. Translating gives CASSWGQGPYNEQFF.

V and J are TRBV5-1 and TRBJ2-2, with D unresolved. From germline, CDR1 is SGHRS and CDR2 YFSETQ. The ends were cut back, 0 bases at V and 0 bases at J, with 6 bases in the middle. The CDR3 has 15 residues. In nucleotides, the CDR3 is TGCGCCAGCAGCTTGGTGGACCCGAACACCGGGGAGCTGTTTTTT. Protein sequence: CASSLVDPNTGELFF.

The sample holds many counts of this clonotype. V and J are TRBV12-3 or TRBV12-4 and TRBJ2-2; no firm D call. The CDR3 is 12 residues long. V lost 7 bases and J 1 base, leaving 4 bases between the germline ends. The CDR3 reads CASNRNTGELFF. CDR3 in DNA: TGTGCCAGCAACAGGAACACCGGGGAGCTGTTTTTT.